This is a list of T cell receptor beta chains from one sample in a study of T cell responses to AZD1222 COVID-19 vaccine. Assay: immunoSEQ multiplex PCR; the TCRdb copy retains only in-frame clones and omits some. The sample has approximately 160,000 clones, about 91% seen once. The material sequenced was peripheral blood, taken on day 0 of AZD1222 vaccination. These TCRs come from an adult in good health. CDR3s include the opening cysteine and the closing phenylalanine or tryptophan. The D gene is left open where the match is weak. Only part of the rows carry a size: once, few, many, or a class if the clone is expanded.

D gene | J gene | V gene | clone size | CDR3 protein | CDR3 DNA
NA | TRBJ2-7 | TRBV5-4 | NA | CASSLVAGYEQYF | TGTGCCAGCAGCTTGGTCGCGGGGTACGAGCAGTACTTC
NA | TRBJ2-3 | TRBV27 | NA | CASSLNFGDTQYF | TGTGCCAGCAGTTTAAACTTCGGGGATACGCAGTATTTT
TRBD1 | TRBJ1-6 | TRBV7-8 | NA | CASSQRQGDNSPLHF | TGTGCCAGCAGCCAACGACAGGGCGATAATTCACCCCTCCACTTT
NA | TRBJ1-1 | TRBV7-9 | NA | CASSLEAKNTEAFF | TGTGCCAGCAGCTTAGAAGCCAAAAACACTGAAGCTTTCTTT
NA | TRBJ1-5 | TRBV7-2 | NA | CASSADLGQPQHF | TGTGCCAGCAGCGCAGACCTTGGTCAGCCCCAGCATTTT
NA | TRBJ2-5 | TRBV7-3 | NA | CASSLTNGGTQYF | TGTGCCAGCAGCTTAACTAATGGCGGGACCCAGTACTTC
NA | TRBJ2-2 | TRBV4-3 | NA | CASSQSSAPGTGELFF | TGCGCCAGCAGCCAAAGCAGTGCGCCGGGCACCGGGGAGCTGTTTTTT
NA | TRBJ2-2 | TRBV27 | NA | CASSLSITPAVAGAYTGELFF | TGTGCCAGCAGTTTATCGATAACCCCGGCTGTTGCAGGGGCCTACACCGGGGAGCTGTTTTTT
NA | TRBJ1-1 | TRBV7-9 | NA | CASSRDPGRKAFF | TGTGCCAGCAGTAGGGACCCGGGGCGGAAAGCTTTCTTT
NA | TRBJ1-1 | TRBV19 | once | CASRDSGSAEAFF | TGTGCCAGTAGAGACAGCGGCAGCGCTGAAGCTTTCTTT
TRBD1 | TRBJ2-5 | TRBV7-8 | few | CASSPGTGRETQYF | TGTGCCAGCAGCCCTGGGACAGGCAGAGAGACCCAGTACTTC
NA | TRBJ2-7 | TRBV27 | NA | CASRLRGGRSYEQYF | TGTGCCAGCAGACTAAGGGGGGGCAGGTCCTACGAGCAGTACTTC
NA | TRBJ1-1 | TRBV23-1 | NA | CASSHSDLPRRVDTEAFF | TGCGCCAGCAGTCATTCGGATCTGCCGCGGCGCGTTGACACTGAAGCTTTCTTT
NA | TRBJ1-2 | TRBV6-5 | NA | CASSYSRAGNYGYTF | TGTGCCAGCAGTTACTCCAGAGCAGGAAACTATGGCTACACCTTC
NA | TRBJ2-5 | TRBV19 | few | CASSEGSRSETQYF | TGTGCCAGTAGTGAAGGCAGCCGAAGTGAGACCCAGTACTTC
TRBD1 | TRBJ2-4 | TRBV7-9 | NA | CASSLPTGAAKNIQYF | TGTGCCAGCAGCTTACCAACAGGGGCAGCCAAAAACATTCAGTACTTC
NA | TRBJ2-4 | TRBV6-2/TRBV6-3 | NA | CASSLAAKNIQYF | TGTGCCAGCAGTTTGGCGGCCAAAAACATTCAGTACTTC
NA | TRBJ1-1 | TRBV5-5 | NA | CASSTKAVLNTEAFF | TGTGCCAGCAGCACAAAGGCAGTACTGAACACTGAAGCTTTCTTT
TRBD1 | TRBJ1-2 | TRBV19 | NA | CASSGTDYGYTF | TGTGCCAGTTCCGGGACAGACTATGGCTACACCTTC
NA | TRBJ2-1 | TRBV2 | once | CASRESGNEQFF | TGTGCCAGCAGGGAAAGCGGCAATGAGCAGTTCTTC
TRBD2 | TRBJ2-7 | TRBV6-5 | once | CASSLSGRRNDEQYF | TGTGCCAGCAGTTTGAGCGGGAGGCGGAATGACGAGCAGTACTTC
NA | TRBJ1-6 | TRBV3-1/TRBV3-2 | few | CASRTVDNSPLHF | TGTGCCAGCAGGACAGTAGATAATTCACCCCTCCACTTT
TRBD2 | TRBJ2-2 | TRBV4-3 | once | CASSPLAVTANTGELFF | TGCGCCAGCAGCCCACTAGCGGTAACCGCGAACACCGGGGAGCTGTTTTTT
NA | TRBJ1-2 | TRBV19 | NA | CASRGGKYGYTF | TGTGCCAGTAGGGGGGGGAAGTATGGCTACACCTTC
NA | TRBJ1-2 | TRBV9 | NA | CASSVVDGGGYTF | TGTGCCAGCAGCGTAGTCGACGGGGGAGGCTACACCTTC
NA | TRBJ1-1 | TRBV19 | few | CASSRTGMTEAFF | TGTGCCAGTAGTCGTACAGGGATGACTGAAGCTTTCTTT
NA | TRBJ2-5 | TRBV18 | NA | CASSAAGTEYF | TGTGCCAGCTCAGCCGCCGGGACCGAGTACTTC
TRBD1 | TRBJ1-3 | TRBV7-6 | NA | CASSLQGASGNTIYF | TGTGCCAGCAGCTTACAGGGGGCTTCTGGAAACACCATATATTTT
NA | TRBJ1-2 | TRBV29-1 | NA | CSVQTVGYTF | TGCAGCGTCCAGACAGTCGGCTACACCTTC
TRBD1 | TRBJ1-4 | TRBV6-5 | NA | CASSYSGGQGNEKLFF | TGTGCCAGCAGTTACTCGGGGGGACAGGGGAACGAAAAACTGTTTTTT
NA | TRBJ1-1 | TRBV18 | NA | CASSPPYGSNTEAFF | TGTGCCAGCTCACCACCCTATGGGTCGAACACTGAAGCTTTCTTT
NA | TRBJ1-5 | TRBV27 | NA | CASSFSLGNQPQHF | TGTGCCAGCAGTTTTAGTCTGGGCAATCAGCCCCAGCATTTT
NA | TRBJ2-3 | TRBV5-4 | NA | CASSLAGQKLTDTQYF | TGTGCCAGCAGCTTGGCCGGCCAGAAACTCACAGATACGCAGTATTTT
NA | TRBJ2-3 | TRBV5-1 | NA | CASSSSGVKGTDTQYF | TGCGCCAGCAGCTCCTCAGGGGTTAAGGGCACAGATACGCAGTATTTT
TRBD1 | TRBJ1-1 | TRBV2 | NA | CASSRDRVMNTEAFF | TGTGCCAGCAGTAGGGACAGGGTCATGAACACTGAAGCTTTCTTT
TRBD2 | TRBJ2-1 | TRBV9 | NA | CASSVTGTIYNEQFF | TGTGCCAGCAGTGTTACCGGGACTATATACAATGAGCAGTTCTTC
NA | TRBJ2-1 | TRBV28 | NA | CASSLTAGPYNEQFF | TGTGCCAGCAGTTTAACCGCAGGGCCCTACAATGAGCAGTTCTTC
NA | TRBJ1-2 | TRBV21-1 | NA | CATQRGDYGYTF | TGTGCCACCCAACGGGGGGACTATGGCTACACCTTC
NA | TRBJ1-2 | TRBV19 | once | CASSSIMTRRSYGYTF | TGTGCCAGTAGTAGCATTATGACCCGCCGGAGCTATGGCTACACCTTC
NA | TRBJ1-1 | TRBV30 | NA | CAWREGVYAEAFF | TGTGCCTGGAGAGAAGGGGTGTACGCTGAAGCTTTCTTT
NA | TRBJ1-6 | TRBV23-1 | NA | CASSRGGFNSPLHF | TGCGCCAGCAGTCGCGGCGGCTTCAATTCACCCCTCCACTTT
NA | TRBJ1-1 | TRBV19 | NA | CASSIDAPDGTFF | TGTGCCAGTAGTATTGATGCCCCGGATGGGACTTTCTTT
NA | TRBJ1-1 | TRBV1 | NA | CTIIVKAFF | TGCACCATCATTGTTAAAGCTTTCTTT
NA | TRBJ1-2 | TRBV29-1 | once | CSVVSKNYGYTF | TGCAGCGTTGTGAGCAAGAACTATGGCTACACCTTC
NA | TRBJ1-1 | TRBV19 | NA | CASSIGGTPNTEAFF | TGTGCCAGTAGTATAGGGGGGACACCGAACACTGAAGCTTTCTTT
TRBD1 | TRBJ1-2 | TRBV28 | NA | CASSLIGTDGNGYTF | TGTGCCAGCAGTTTGATAGGGACAGACGGTAATGGCTACACCTTC
TRBD1 | TRBJ1-1 | TRBV3-1/TRBV3-2 | NA | CASSPGTAGNTEAFF | TGTGCCAGCAGCCCGGGGACAGCGGGGAACACTGAAGCTTTCTTT
NA | TRBJ1-3 | TRBV7-8 | NA | CASSRIGTSGNTIYF | TGTGCCAGCAGCCGGATAGGGACCTCTGGAAACACCATATATTTT
TRBD2 | TRBJ2-1 | TRBV27 | NA | CASSLWVAGSSYNEQFF | TGTGCCAGCAGTTTATGGGTAGCGGGGAGCTCCTACAATGAGCAGTTCTTC
NA | TRBJ2-2 | TRBV6-4 | NA | CATQESDTGELFF | TGTGCCACCCAGGAGAGCGACACCGGGGAGCTGTTTTTT
NA | TRBJ2-7 | TRBV7-2 | NA | CASSAGGTSYEQYF | TGTGCCAGCAGCGCGGGCGGGACCTCCTACGAGCAGTACTTC
NA | TRBJ1-1 | TRBV6-2/TRBV6-3 | NA | CASSNSAEAFF | TGTGCCAGCAGCAACAGTGCTGAAGCTTTCTTT
TRBD1 | TRBJ1-2 | TRBV6-2/TRBV6-3 | NA | CASSFQGVDGYTF | TGTGCCAGCAGTTTTCAGGGGGTGGATGGCTACACCTTC
NA | TRBJ1-5 | TRBV30 | NA | CAWSVGGVQPQHF | TGTGCCTGGAGTGTAGGGGGGGTGCAGCCCCAGCATTTT